This T cell receptor (beta chain) was profiled in a study of identical twins. This clonotype has more than one count but fewer than ten. Its antigen remains unknown. TCRdb re-called the 5' RACE reads with MiXCR, one entry per CDR3 protein. The table shows roughly 470,000 distinct CDR3 sequences, with roughly an eighth occurring only once. Study observations and caveats: Sharing of beta out-of-frame sequences by twins showed a weaker excess. Instead of following the same donors, the conclusions were based on cross-sectional statistical analysis.

Healthy Caucasians supplied all donations. Germline CDR1 MNHEY, CDR2 SVGEGT. V dropped 5 bases and J dropped 5; count of bases not matched to a gene: 11. This CDR3 has 15 amino acids. The data also belong to a second study, concerning yellow fever vaccine responses in identical twins. That work states: Twins showed a vaccine T cell response that reportedly seemed partly convergent, partly personalized.

The receptor's source is a woman between 18 and 29 years old in good health. The sequenced sample was CD4+ T cells sorted from blood. The chain is built from TRBV6-2 or TRBV6-3 and TRBJ2-7; 8 bases fit TRBD1. CDR3: CASSSFGQGVNEQYF. CDR3 bases: TGTGCCAGCAGTAGCTTTGGACAGGGAGTGAACGAGCAGTACTTC.